The rows below give T cell receptor beta chains drawn from one sample of a study of T cell responses to AZD1222 COVID-19 vaccine. Sequenced by immunoSEQ multiplex PCR; TCRdb stores in-frame clones only, minus some. The sample has some 200,000 clones, 85% to 90% seen once. The specimen was peripheral blood, collected 28 days after the second AZD1222 dose. All receptors derive from an adult who received the AZD1222 COVID-19 vaccine. Both conserved end residues are part of each CDR3. The D gene is left open where the match is weak. Size tells how often a clone was seen (once, few, many) or the class of an expanded clone, and some rows leave it out.

j_call: TRBJ2-7; d_call: TRBD1; v_call: TRBV24-1; clone_size: .; cdr3_nt: TGTGCCACCAGTGCCGCGGACAGGTCTCACGGGACGTACTTC; cdr3_aa: CATSAADRSHGTYF
j_call: TRBJ2-1; d_call: TRBD2; v_call: TRBV4-1; clone_size: .; cdr3_nt: TGCGCCAGCAGCCAAGATAGACTAGCGGGGGGCGATGAGCAGTTCTTC; cdr3_aa: CASSQDRLAGGDEQFF
j_call: TRBJ2-7; d_call: .; v_call: TRBV5-6; clone_size: once; cdr3_nt: TGTGCCAGCAGCTTTCAGGCCCACGAGCAGTACTTC; cdr3_aa: CASSFQAHEQYF
j_call: TRBJ2-7; d_call: .; v_call: TRBV7-9; clone_size: .; cdr3_nt: TGTGCCAGCAGCCCGGGACGCCCCTACGAGCAGTACTTC; cdr3_aa: CASSPGRPYEQYF
j_call: TRBJ1-2; d_call: .; v_call: TRBV6-5; clone_size: .; cdr3_nt: TGTGCCAGCAGGCAAACAGGGAACTATGGCTACACCTTC; cdr3_aa: CASRQTGNYGYTF
j_call: TRBJ1-2; d_call: .; v_call: TRBV7-9; clone_size: once; cdr3_nt: TGTGCCAGCAGCTTAGAAAGGGAGGAGTACACCTTC; cdr3_aa: CASSLEREEYTF
j_call: TRBJ2-3; d_call: TRBD1; v_call: TRBV3-1/TRBV3-2; clone_size: .; cdr3_nt: TGTGCCAGCAGTCACACTGGACAGGGGACAGGTACGCAGTATTTT; cdr3_aa: CASSHTGQGTGTQYF
j_call: TRBJ1-5; d_call: .; v_call: TRBV5-1; clone_size: .; cdr3_nt: TGCGCCAGCAGCTTGCTGGGGAGCAATCAGCCCCAGCATTTT; cdr3_aa: CASSLLGSNQPQHF
j_call: TRBJ2-5; d_call: .; v_call: TRBV27; clone_size: .; cdr3_nt: TGTGCCAGCAGTTTAGCGGGGAGATCCGAAGAGACCCAGTACTTC; cdr3_aa: CASSLAGRSEETQYF
j_call: TRBJ1-2; d_call: TRBD1; v_call: TRBV2; clone_size: .; cdr3_nt: TGTGCCAGCACCTTTTCGACAGGGGGCAATGGCTACACCTTC; cdr3_aa: CASTFSTGGNGYTF
j_call: TRBJ2-7; d_call: TRBD1; v_call: TRBV5-1; clone_size: .; cdr3_nt: TGCGCCAGCAGCTCCGGACAGGGTAACTACGAGCAGTACTTC; cdr3_aa: CASSSGQGNYEQYF
j_call: TRBJ2-1; d_call: TRBD2; v_call: TRBV27; clone_size: .; cdr3_nt: TGTGCCAGCAGGACACTACGGACTAGCGAGCAGTTCTTC; cdr3_aa: CASRTLRTSEQFF
j_call: TRBJ1-6; d_call: .; v_call: TRBV11-2; clone_size: .; cdr3_nt: TGTGCCAGCAGCCTCCGCACAGATAATTCACCCCTCCACTTT; cdr3_aa: CASSLRTDNSPLHF
j_call: TRBJ2-5; d_call: .; v_call: TRBV6-6; clone_size: .; cdr3_nt: TGTGCCAGCAGCCAGGGGAGAGAGACCCAGTACTTC; cdr3_aa: CASSQGRETQYF
j_call: TRBJ2-7; d_call: .; v_call: TRBV29-1; clone_size: .; cdr3_nt: TGCAGCGGGAGGTTTGGGAACGAGCAGTACTTC; cdr3_aa: CSGRFGNEQYF
j_call: TRBJ2-1; d_call: TRBD2; v_call: TRBV10-3; clone_size: .; cdr3_nt: TGTGCCATCAGTGAGTCACCCGGCCAGGGGGCTCGACTAGCGGGAGGAAGCTCCTACAATGAGCAGTTCTTC; cdr3_aa: CAISESPGQGARLAGGSSYNEQFF
j_call: TRBJ1-6; d_call: .; v_call: TRBV7-8; clone_size: .; cdr3_nt: TGTGCCAGCAGCGGGGGGAGCGGTTCACCCCTCCACTTT; cdr3_aa: CASSGGSGSPLHF
j_call: TRBJ1-5; d_call: TRBD1; v_call: TRBV27; clone_size: .; cdr3_nt: TGTGCCAGCAGAGCCGGACAGGGGAACAATCAGCCCCAGCATTTT; cdr3_aa: CASRAGQGNNQPQHF
j_call: TRBJ2-7; d_call: .; v_call: TRBV18; clone_size: .; cdr3_nt: TGTGCCAGTGTATCTTTACCGACGGTCCTACCACCCTACGAGCAGTACTTC; cdr3_aa: CASVSLPTVLPPYEQYF
j_call: TRBJ1-5; d_call: TRBD1; v_call: TRBV7-9; clone_size: once; cdr3_nt: TGTGCCAGCAGCTCTGGAAGGCCGGGACAGGGGGGCAATCAGCCCCAGCATTTT; cdr3_aa: CASSSGRPGQGGNQPQHF
j_call: TRBJ1-1; d_call: .; v_call: TRBV9; clone_size: .; cdr3_nt: TGTGCCAGCAGTGAGGGGGGAATCACTGAAGCTTTCTTT; cdr3_aa: CASSEGGITEAFF
j_call: TRBJ1-5; d_call: .; v_call: TRBV28; clone_size: .; cdr3_nt: TGTGCCAGCAGTTCAGATGGAACAATTGCTCAGCCCCAGCATTTT; cdr3_aa: CASSSDGTIAQPQHF
j_call: TRBJ2-3; d_call: TRBD2; v_call: TRBV19; clone_size: few; cdr3_nt: TGTGCCAGTAGTTCCCTAGCGGAGAGCACAGATACGCAGTATTTT; cdr3_aa: CASSSLAESTDTQYF
j_call: TRBJ1-1; d_call: TRBD1; v_call: TRBV29-1; clone_size: .; cdr3_nt: TGCAGCGTGGACAGGGCGGCAACTGAAGCTTTCTTT; cdr3_aa: CSVDRAATEAFF
j_call: TRBJ1-2; d_call: .; v_call: TRBV5-1; clone_size: .; cdr3_nt: TGCGCCAGCAGCCAAGACAGGTATGGCTACACCTTC; cdr3_aa: CASSQDRYGYTF
j_call: TRBJ1-4; d_call: .; v_call: TRBV27; clone_size: .; cdr3_nt: TGTGCCAGCAGCCAAGGTGGGGGGGTTCGGGAAAAACTGTTTTTT; cdr3_aa: CASSQGGGVREKLFF
j_call: TRBJ2-2; d_call: .; v_call: TRBV5-1; clone_size: .; cdr3_nt: TGCGCCAGCAGCTCCCCTTCGGGGAACACCGGGGAGCTGTTTTTT; cdr3_aa: CASSSPSGNTGELFF
j_call: TRBJ2-5; d_call: TRBD2; v_call: TRBV15; clone_size: .; cdr3_nt: TGTGCCACCAGCAGAGGTGGTAGCGGGAGGGCCGTGAGTAAGACCCAGTACTTC; cdr3_aa: CATSRGGSGRAVSKTQYF
j_call: TRBJ2-2; d_call: TRBD2; v_call: TRBV7-6; clone_size: .; cdr3_nt: TGTGCCAGCAGCTCTATAGCGGGAGGGCCAACCGGGGAGCTGTTTTTT; cdr3_aa: CASSSIAGGPTGELFF
j_call: TRBJ2-7; d_call: TRBD2; v_call: TRBV11-2; clone_size: .; cdr3_nt: TGTGCCAGCAGCTTAGCGGGCGGTAGCGGGGTCATTCGCGAGCAGTACTTC; cdr3_aa: CASSLAGGSGVIREQYF
j_call: TRBJ2-3; d_call: TRBD2; v_call: TRBV9; clone_size: .; cdr3_nt: TGTGCCAGCAACTTAGCGGGAGAGGCAGATACGCAGTATTTT; cdr3_aa: CASNLAGEADTQYF
j_call: TRBJ2-2; d_call: .; v_call: TRBV19; clone_size: .; cdr3_nt: TGTGCCAGTATCTCGAGGAGAGTGGGCGGGGAGCTGTTTTTT; cdr3_aa: CASISRRVGGELFF
j_call: TRBJ1-5; d_call: .; v_call: TRBV28; clone_size: .; cdr3_nt: TGTGCCAGCAGTGCCAATGGGGGGGGTCAGCCCCAGCATTTT; cdr3_aa: CASSANGGGQPQHF
j_call: TRBJ2-7; d_call: .; v_call: TRBV7-9; clone_size: .; cdr3_nt: TGTGCCAGCAGCCAGCCTGGGACCGGACGCTACGAGCAGTACTTC; cdr3_aa: CASSQPGTGRYEQYF
j_call: TRBJ1-5; d_call: .; v_call: TRBV28; clone_size: .; cdr3_nt: TGTGCCAGCAGTTTACGTCGACAGTCAGGTTTGATCAATCAGCCCCAGCATTTT; cdr3_aa: CASSLRRQSGLINQPQHF
j_call: TRBJ2-2; d_call: .; v_call: TRBV4-3; clone_size: .; cdr3_nt: TGCGCCAGCAGCCAAGGAGCACTCTACACCGGGGAGCTGTTTTTT; cdr3_aa: CASSQGALYTGELFF
j_call: TRBJ2-7; d_call: .; v_call: TRBV7-2; clone_size: few; cdr3_nt: TGTGCCAGCAGCTTAGGCCCCCCTACCCTGGAGCAGTACTTC; cdr3_aa: CASSLGPPTLEQYF
j_call: TRBJ2-4; d_call: TRBD2; v_call: TRBV7-9; clone_size: .; cdr3_nt: TGTGCCAGCAGCCCTCTGGGGGGGGTAAAAAACATTCAGTACTTC; cdr3_aa: CASSPLGGVKNIQYF
j_call: TRBJ2-7; d_call: TRBD2; v_call: TRBV27; clone_size: .; cdr3_nt: TGTGCCAGCAGTCGTAGCGGGAGCGACTACGAGCAGTACTTC; cdr3_aa: CASSRSGSDYEQYF